Below are 17 T cell receptor beta chains sequenced from a single sample in a study of cytomegalovirus exposure and HLA in healthy donors. Researchers ran the PCR with 60 Vbeta and 13 Jbeta primers. Sequencing used immunoSEQ multiplex PCR; TCRdb keeps in-frame clones, though not all of them. The sample contains about 150,000 clones, around 74% of which appear only once. The sequenced sample consisted of PBMCs. The origin of the receptors is a man between 18 and 35 years old in good health and CMV-seronegative.

This clone was recorded only once. The chain is built from TRBV9 and TRBJ1-4, with a possible D match to TRBD1 (5 bases). V was shortened by 4 bases and J by 6 bases, with 16 bases between the two germline ends. The germline V gene has CDR1 SGDLS and CDR2 YYNGEE. CDR3 size: 15 residues. In DNA form, the CDR3 reads TGTGCCAGCAGCCCTCGGGGGACCGGCGATGAAAAACTGTTTTTT. It yields the protein CASSPRGTGDEKLFF.

The gene calls are TRBV7-9 and TRBJ1-1; 11 nucleotides line up with TRBD1. Trimming removed 6 bases from V and 2 bases from J; junction bases left unmatched: 11. There are 17 residues in the CDR3. CDR1 SEHNR and CDR2 FQNEAQ come from the germline V gene (reference sequence). DNA of the CDR3: TGTGCCAGCAGGGGCCGGGACAGGGGGGTGGTAAACACTGAAGCTTTCTTT. Protein: CASRGRDRGVVNTEAFF. Variable domain in full (rest from reference TRBV7-9 and TRBJ1-1): DTGVSQNPRHKITKRGQNVTFRCDPISEHNRLYWYRQTLGQGPEFLTYFQNEAQLEKSRLLSDRFSAERPKGSFSTLEIQRTEQGDSAMYLCASRGRDRGVVNTEAFFGQGTRLTVV.

The J gene is TRBJ1-1, the V gene TRBV9; D may be TRBD1 (6 bases). The CDR3 extends over 13 amino acids. V gave up 1 base and J gave up 4 bases, with 8 bases separating them. The germline V gene encodes CDR1 SGDLS and CDR2 YYNGEE. CDR3 DNA sequence: TGTGCCAGCAGCGTAACAGGGTTCACTGAAGCTTTCTTT. Translation gives CASSVTGFTEAFF.

This clone was counted between two and nine times. The J gene is TRBJ1-1, the V gene TRBV11-3; 7 bases fit TRBD1. With 5 bases clipped from V and 4 bases from J, the junction kept 7 bases outside the gene matches. The germline gives CDR1 SGHNT, CDR2 YENEEA. The CDR3 covers 14 residues. DNA of the CDR3: TGTGCCAGCAGCAAGGACAGGTCTGGCACTGAAGCTTTCTTT. Translation: CASSKDRSGTEAFF.

The gene calls are TRBV7-9 and TRBJ1-1; TRBD1 aligns across 9 bases. The germline V gene has CDR1 SEHNR and CDR2 FQNEAQ (reference sequence). Trimming cost V 4 bases and J 5 bases; bases outside gene matches: 8. The CDR3 has 15 residues. The CDR3 protein is CASSSPGTGRTEAFF. In DNA form, the CDR3 reads TGTGCCAGCAGCTCACCCGGGACAGGGAGGACTGAAGCTTTCTTT.

The CDR3 nucleotides are TGTGCCAGCAGCTTGTTAGGGCAGGGGACGGAAGCTTTCTTT. Its protein is CASSLLGQGTEAFF. The chain carries TRBV5-5 and TRBJ1-1; maybe TRBD1 (6 bases). In germline, CDR1 is SGHKS, CDR2 YYEKEE (reference sequence). CDR3 length equals 14 residues. Trimming took off 1 base at V and 8 bases at J, with 15 bases between the two ends.

With regard to this clone: A read error may account for a junction end that differs from germline. This chain connects TRBV5-4 to TRBJ2-4; 8 positions match TRBD1. The CDR3 length is 14 residues. Germline CDR1 is SGHNT and CDR2 is YYREEE (reference sequence). The CDR3 sequence: CASSSDRAKNSQYF. CDR3 nucleotides: TGTGCCAGCAGCTCGGACAGGGCCAAAAACAGTCAGTACTTC.

This chain links TRBV5-1 with TRBJ1-5; TRBD1 matches at 9 bases. Germline CDR1 reads SGHRS; CDR2 reads YFSETQ. V shed 4 bases and J 12 bases; nucleotides not matched to a gene: 14. CDR3 length equals 15 residues. CDR3 nucleotides: TGCGCCAGCAGCCCCCCTGCCGAGGGACAGGGCAGCCAGCATTTT. This codes for CASSPPAEGQGSQHF.

The gene calls are TRBV7-2 and TRBJ1-3; 8 nucleotides align to TRBD1. V trimming: 5 bases; J trimming: 2 bases; junction bases outside the gene matches: 2. CDR1 and CDR2 (germline): SGHTA, FQGNSA. CDR3 length: 14 amino acids. CDR3 DNA: TGTGCCAGCAGCCCGACAGGGGCTGGAAACACCATATATTTT. It encodes CASSPTGAGNTIYF.

This sequence joins TRBV15 and TRBJ2-3; no reliable D call. The CDR3 consists of 13 residues. The V end was cut by 5 bases, the J end by 2 bases, with 8 bases between. Germline lookup yields CDR1 LNHNV and CDR2 YYDKDF (reference sequence). The CDR3 coding sequence is TGTGCCACCAGCCCCGGTCCCACAGATACGCAGTATTTT. Translation: CATSPGPTDTQYF.

The chain has TRBV6-4 and TRBJ1-2, with D possibly matching TRBD1 (6 bases). Germline-derived CDR1 and CDR2 are MRHNA and SNTAGT. V lost 3 bases, J lost 10 bases, and 15 bases lay in between. This CDR3 is 13 amino acids long. In nucleotides, the CDR3 is TGTGCCAGCAGTGATTCCGGACAGAGTCTCTACACCTTC. It translates to CASSDSGQSLYTF.

V usage is TRBV10-3 and J usage is TRBJ2-2; D perhaps matches TRBD2 (7 bases). V was pared by 6 bases and J by 4 bases, with 21 bases between. CDR3 size: 17 residues. Germline lookup yields CDR1 ENHRY and CDR2 SYGVKD. This CDR3 is CAISDGTRGGGTGELFF. The CDR3 DNA follows: TGTGCCATCAGCGACGGTACCCGCGGGGGCGGCACCGGGGAGCTGTTTTTT.

The chain has TRBV30 and TRBJ1-4; 7 positions match TRBD1. CDR3 length: 13 amino acids. J lost 5 bases, V lost 3 bases, and 3 bases had no gene match. The germline CDR1 and CDR2 sequences are GTSNPN and SVGIG (reference sequence). CDR3 sequence: CAWRVTGNEKLFF. In DNA, the CDR3 is TGTGCCTGGAGGGTGACAGGGAATGAAAAACTGTTTTTT. The full variable domain, its missing parts supplied by reference TRBV30 and TRBJ1-4, is SQTIHQWPATLVQPVGSPLSLECTVEGTSNPNLYWYRQAAGRGLQLLFYSVGIGQISSEVPQNLSASRPQDRQFILSSKKLLLSDSGFYLCAWRVTGNEKLFFGSGTQLSVL.

The V gene is TRBV2, the J gene TRBJ1-6; weak D call: TRBD1 (6 bases). The CDR3 runs to 14 residues. Between the trimmed V and J ends, which lost 6 bases and 6 bases, there was a span of 12 bases. CDR1 SNHLY and CDR2 FYNNEI come from the germline V gene. CDR3 sequence: CASRPGHLNSPLHF. The CDR3 DNA follows: TGTGCCAGCAGACCGGGACACCTTAATTCACCCCTCCACTTT. Full variable domain (missing parts from reference TRBV2 and TRBJ1-6): EPEVTQTPSHQVTQMGQEVILRCVPISNHLYFYWYRQILGQKVEFLVSFYNNEISEKSEIFDDQFSVERPDGSNFTLKIRSTKLEDSAMYFCASRPGHLNSPLHFGNGTRLTVT.

The gene calls are TRBV5-4 and TRBJ2-2; 10 bases are shared with TRBD2. Trimming at V came to 5 bases and at J to 9 bases, leaving 10 bases not matched to a gene. This CDR3 has 15 residues. From germline, CDR1 is SGHNT and CDR2 YYREEE (reference sequence). The CDR3 DNA reads TGTGCCAGCAGTCTTGAAGGACTAGCGGAACGGGAGCTGTTTTTT. Its translation: CASSLEGLAERELFF.

CDR3 loop: CASSLRADQGELFF. The CDR3 DNA sequence: TGTGCCAGCAGCTTAAGGGCCGACCAAGGGGAGCTGTTTTTT. The J gene is TRBJ2-2, the V gene TRBV7-3; D uncertain. V lost 1 base and J lost 8, with 11 bases in between. This CDR3 contains 14 residues. Germline assignment: CDR1 SGHTA and CDR2 FQGTGA.

This clone appeared a few times. This chain links TRBV5-4 with TRBJ1-5; no firm D call. V lost 0 bases to trimming and J lost 0 bases, with 7 bases between them. The CDR3 length is 15 residues. The germline V gene has CDR1 SGHNT and CDR2 YYREEE (reference sequence). The CDR3 DNA reads as TGTGCCAGCAGCTTGGACGTACTTAGCAATCAGCCCCAGCATTTT. This gives the protein CASSLDVLSNQPQHF.